This entry features one T cell receptor (beta chain) sequence. The CDR3 has 12 amino acids. V was shortened by 2 bases and J by 4 bases, with 8 bases between the two germline ends. In germline, CDR1 is GTSNPN, CDR2 SVGIG (reference sequence). Clones were read by immunoSEQ multiplex PCR, and TCRdb kept only the in-frame ones, dropping some. The repertoire holds roughly 120,000 clones, roughly 92% seen once, with around 2% in the top ten. This entry is derived from a study of blood T cell repertoires in COVID-19. Seattle's enrolled individuals joined amid active infection and were then monitored longitudinally.

The chain employs TRBV30 and TRBJ1-2; TRBD1 is a possible D gene (5 bases). Sequenced: peripheral blood. The sequence was collected from a man in his forties or fifties with COVID-19, enrolled during active disease. The CDR3 DNA is TGTGCCTGGAGTCAGGGTAGCTATGGCTACACCTTC. It specifies CAWSQGSYGYTF.